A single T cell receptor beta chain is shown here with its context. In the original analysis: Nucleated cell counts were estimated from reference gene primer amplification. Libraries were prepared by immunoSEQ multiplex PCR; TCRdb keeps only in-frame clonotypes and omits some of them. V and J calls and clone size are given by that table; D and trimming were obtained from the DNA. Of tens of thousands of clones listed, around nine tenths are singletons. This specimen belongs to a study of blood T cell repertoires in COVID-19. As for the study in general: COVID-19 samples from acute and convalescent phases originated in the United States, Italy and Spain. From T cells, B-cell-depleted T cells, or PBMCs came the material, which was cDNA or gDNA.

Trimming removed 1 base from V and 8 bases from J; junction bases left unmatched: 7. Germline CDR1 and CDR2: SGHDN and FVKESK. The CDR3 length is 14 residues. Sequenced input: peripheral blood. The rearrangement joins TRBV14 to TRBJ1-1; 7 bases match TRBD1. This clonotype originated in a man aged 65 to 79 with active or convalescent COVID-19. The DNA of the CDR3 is TGTGCCAGCAGCCAAGCCCTAACAGGGGAGGAAGCTTTCTTT. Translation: CASSQALTGEEAFF.